One and the same sample provided the 31 T cell receptor beta chains below, sequenced in a study of shared clonotypes between healthy human individuals. Naivety among CD8 cells was defined by CD45RO negativity and positive CCR7 selection, thereby excluding terminally differentiated effector memory CD45RA+ cells. Generated by immunoSEQ multiplex PCR, the TCRdb table keeps only in-frame clones and is missing some. In the table there are over 2 million clones, about 95% of which are singletons. Specimen: naive CD8+ T cells sorted from blood. These receptors were collected from a man younger than 30 in good health.

The chain has TRBV5-4 and TRBJ1-1; D is possibly TRBD1 (5 bases). Trimming stripped 4 bases from V and 3 bases from J, with 10 bases between. Germline CDR1 and CDR2: SGHNT and YYREEE (reference sequence). CDR3 size: 13 residues. The CDR3 sequence: CASSRWGYTEAFF. CDR3 nucleotides: TGTGCCAGCAGCCGCTGGGGGTACACTGAAGCTTTCTTT. The variable domain in full, with the rest retrieved from reference TRBV5-4 and TRBJ1-1, is ETGVTQSPTHLIKTRGQQVTLRCSSQSGHNTVSWYQQALGQGPQFIFQYYREEENGRGNFPPRFSGLQFPNYSSELNVNALELDDSALYLCASSRWGYTEAFFGQGTRLTVV.

Note on this clone: Other DNA variants within this sample encode the same CDR3. The rearrangement uses TRBV4-1 and TRBJ1-5, with D perhaps TRBD1 (5 bases). CDR3 length equals 15 residues. Germline values: CDR1 MGHRA, CDR2 YSYEKL. V lost 1 base, J lost 2 bases, and 9 bases lay in between. This chain's CDR3 is CASSQAGMGNQPQHF. The CDR3 DNA follows: TGCGCCAGCAGCCAAGCAGGGATGGGCAATCAGCCCCAGCATTTT.

Notes on this clone: Other nucleotide sequences from this sample produce the same CDR3. The chain recombines TRBV4-3 with TRBJ2-1; TRBD2 might be the D (6 bases). V was clipped by 0 bases and J by 0 bases, with 9 bases between them. CDR1 is LGHNA, CDR2 YSLEER, per germline. The CDR3 contains 16 residues. CDR3 DNA: TGCGCCAGCAGCCAAGATAGCGGAAGCTCCTACAATGAGCAGTTCTTC. Amino acid sequence: CASSQDSGSSYNEQFF.

The chain combines TRBV16 with TRBJ2-3, with TRBD1 identical over 8 bases. Germline V CDR1 and CDR2: KGHSY, FQNENV. The CDR3 runs to 14 residues. Trimming removed 5 bases from V and 2 bases from J; junction bases left unmatched: 3. Here the CDR3 DNA reads TGTGCCAGCAGCATGACAGGGGTCACAGATACGCAGTATTTT. Encoded protein: CASSMTGVTDTQYF.

The rearrangement uses TRBV19 and TRBJ2-1; D unresolved. Germline CDR1 LNHDA, CDR2 SQIVND (reference sequence). The CDR3 extends over 12 amino acids. Trimming removed 5 bases at V and 0 bases at J, with 2 bases between. CDR3 residues: CASSFSYNEQFF. CDR3 nucleotide sequence: TGTGCCAGTAGTTTCTCCTACAATGAGCAGTTCTTC.

The chain is built from TRBV6-5 and TRBJ1-3; 7 bases are a match to TRBD1. The CDR3 extends over 15 amino acids. Germline assignment: CDR1 MNHEY and CDR2 SVGAGI. V gave up 6 bases and J gave up 0 bases; unmatched junction bases: 5. CDR3: CASSAGQYSGNTIYF. Written as DNA, the CDR3 is TGTGCCAGCAGCGCGGGACAGTACTCTGGAAACACCATATATTTT.

The chain combines TRBV29-1 with TRBJ1-3, with D unresolved. The V end was cut by 2 bases, the J end by 2 bases, with 7 bases between. This CDR3 region has 13 residues. Germline CDR1 SQVTM, CDR2 ANQGSEA. In DNA, the CDR3 is TGCAGCGTTGAATCTGAAGCTGGAAACACCATATATTTT. Protein product: CSVESEAGNTIYF.

The V call is TRBV2, the J call TRBJ1-4; D is perhaps TRBD1 (6 bases). The length of the CDR3 is 14 residues. Germline-derived CDR1 and CDR2 are SNHLY and FYNNEI. Trimming left V 6 bases short and J 8 bases short, with 16 bases between. DNA of the CDR3: TGTGCCAGCAGCCCCTGGGGGGCAGGGGAAAAACTGTTTTTT. The encoded protein is CASSPWGAGEKLFF.

J is TRBJ2-7 and V is TRBV6-1; TRBD1 matches 7 bases. The trim removed 1 base at V and 2 bases at J, leaving 5 bases unmatched. Germline loops: CDR1 MNHNS, CDR2 SASEGT. This CDR3 contains 15 residues. The CDR3 protein is CASSEVDRPPYEQYF. The CDR3 DNA sequence: TGTGCCAGCAGTGAAGTGGACAGGCCTCCCTACGAGCAGTACTTC.

The V and J genes are TRBV5-1 and TRBJ2-7; D remains unclear. Germline V lookup: CDR1 SGHRS, CDR2 YFSETQ. Trimming took off 1 base at V and 1 base at J, with 9 bases between the two ends. The CDR3 has 14 residues. CDR3 bases: TGCGCCAGCAGCTTGTACCTCGGATCCTACGAGCAGTACTTC. It is translated as CASSLYLGSYEQYF.

DNA of the CDR3: TGTGCCAGCAGCTTAGCCCCCCCGGGACTAGCGGGGTCCTACGAGCAGTACTTC. Amino acid sequence: CASSLAPPGLAGSYEQYF. V is TRBV11-2 and J is TRBJ2-7; 13 bases map to TRBD2. Per the germline V gene, CDR1 is SGHAT and CDR2 is FQNNGV. This CDR3 region has 18 residues. Germline trimming cut 1 base from V and 1 base from J; bases unmatched to any gene: 7.

The chain uses TRBV29-1 and TRBJ2-3; D perhaps matches TRBD1 (6 bases). Germline CDR1 reads SQVTM; CDR2 reads ANQGSEA. V lost 7 bases and J lost 4, with 24 bases in between. The CDR3 is made up of 16 amino acids. The CDR3 reads CSGRLVLGGVSDTQYF. CDR3 coding DNA: TGCAGCGGCCGGCTTGTCCTAGGGGGAGTATCAGATACGCAGTATTTT.

This clone appeared once. V usage is TRBV29-1 and J usage is TRBJ2-7; 8 bases are a match to TRBD1. From germline, CDR1 is SQVTM and CDR2 ANQGSEA. With V trimmed by 6 bases and J by 5 bases, 18 bases remained unmatched. The CDR3 consists of 16 residues. The CDR3 region is CSVDVVQGAQIHEQYF. CDR3 in DNA: TGCAGCGTGGACGTCGTTCAGGGGGCACAAATCCACGAGCAGTACTTC.

The chain employs TRBV4-3 and TRBJ2-7; 8 bases are shared with TRBD1. Germline lookup yields CDR1 LGHNA and CDR2 YSLEER. With V trimmed by 0 bases and J by 5 bases, 12 bases remained unmatched. CDR3 length: 17 amino acids. The CDR3 loop is CASSQEVVPTGGDEQYF. CDR3 nucleotides: TGCGCCAGCAGCCAAGAAGTGGTCCCCACAGGGGGAGACGAGCAGTACTTC.

The chain links TRBV6-5 to TRBJ2-1; D is perhaps TRBD1 or TRBD2 (6 bases each). Deletions cut 1 base from V and 13 bases from J, with 14 bases between. Germline lookup yields CDR1 MNHEY and CDR2 SVGAGI. The CDR3 is 13 amino acids. The CDR3 sequence is CASSYWTEGEQFF. CDR3 bases: TGTGCCAGCAGTTACTGGACGGAGGGGGAACAGTTCTTC.

The chain has TRBV6-5 and TRBJ1-1; TRBD1 might be the D (6 bases). Germline V gives CDR1 MNHEY, CDR2 SVGAGI. Trimming pared 5 bases from V and 1 base from J, leaving 11 bases between. CDR3 length equals 14 residues. The CDR3 coding sequence is TGTGCCAGCAGTCGGTGGGGGGCGAACACTGAAGCTTTCTTT. Its protein is CASSRWGANTEAFF.

The chain links TRBV4-3 to TRBJ2-1, with TRBD2 matching over 9 bases. Germline V gene sequence: CDR1 LGHNA, CDR2 YSLEER. The CDR3 extends over 17 amino acids. With 0 bases clipped from V and 6 bases from J, the junction kept 9 bases outside the gene matches. CDR3 sequence reads: CASSQDLVAGEANEQFF. The CDR3 DNA reads TGCGCCAGCAGCCAAGATCTAGTAGCGGGAGAGGCCAATGAGCAGTTCTTC.

The V call is TRBV7-3, the J call TRBJ2-1; D gene unclear. V lost 5 bases, J lost 0 bases, and 14 bases lay in between. The CDR3 loop spans 16 amino acids. Germline V gives CDR1 SGHTA, CDR2 FQGTGA. The CDR3 here is CASSPARVPSYNEQFF. The DNA of the CDR3 is TGTGCCAGCAGCCCCGCTAGGGTCCCCTCCTACAATGAGCAGTTCTTC.

The chain links TRBV4-1 to TRBJ2-2; 11 positions agree with TRBD2. From germline, CDR1 is MGHRA and CDR2 YSYEKL. The ends lost 4 bases at V and 3 bases at J; junction bases unmatched: 10. The length of the CDR3 is 18 residues. The CDR3 region is CASSPRGSGGADTGELFF. The CDR3 DNA sequence: TGCGCCAGCAGCCCCCGAGGTAGCGGGGGGGCCGACACCGGGGAGCTGTTTTTT.

The rearrangement uses TRBV7-9 and TRBJ1-6, with no clear D. The V gene lost 4 bases and the J gene lost 0 bases, with 10 bases spanning the gap. The CDR3 spans 16 residues. CDR1 SEHNR and CDR2 FQNEAQ come from the germline V gene (reference sequence). The CDR3 loop is CASSWITVSYNSPLHF. CDR3 in DNA: TGTGCCAGCAGCTGGATCACAGTCTCCTATAATTCACCCCTCCACTTT.

This chain joins TRBV2 and TRBJ2-5; the D gene could be TRBD1 or TRBD2 (6 bases each). CDR1 and CDR2 from the germline V gene are SNHLY and FYNNEI. V was pared by 11 bases and J by 5 bases, with 24 bases between. The CDR3 extends over 15 amino acids. The CDR3: CARGGSGKLRETQYF. The CDR3 DNA reads TGTGCCCGAGGGGGGTCGGGGAAGTTGAGGGAGACCCAGTACTTC.

This sequence joins TRBV11-2 and TRBJ2-1; D gene unclear. Germline V gene sequence: CDR1 SGHAT, CDR2 FQNNGV. The CDR3 sequence is 11 residues long. Trimming removed 4 bases from V and 10 bases from J, with 8 bases in between. The CDR3 DNA reads TGTGCCAGCAGCTACGGCCAGGAGCAGTTCTTC. This sequence encodes CASSYGQEQFF.

The chain employs TRBV14 and TRBJ1-6; D unresolved. Germline V lookup: CDR1 SGHDN, CDR2 FVKESK. V lost 2 bases and J 0 bases, leaving 8 bases between the germline ends. The CDR3 runs to 16 residues. In nucleotides, the CDR3 is TGTGCCAGCAGCCAATATGGGAGCTCCTATAATTCACCCCTCCACTTT. Protein: CASSQYGSSYNSPLHF. Together with reference TRBV14 and TRBJ1-6, the CDR3 gives the full variable domain: EAGVTQFPSHSVIEKGQTVTLRCDPISGHDNLYWYRRVMGKEIKFLLHFVKESKQDESGMPNNRFLAERTGGTYSTLKVQPAELEDSGVYFCASSQYGSSYNSPLHFGNGTRLTVT.

The chain employs TRBV7-9 and TRBJ1-5; D remains ambiguous. V was clipped by 5 bases and J by 7 bases, with 12 bases between them. CDR3 length equals 13 residues. Germline CDR1 reads SEHNR; CDR2 reads FQNEAQ (reference sequence). CDR3 amino acids: CASSSGLGQPQHF. DNA for the CDR3: TGTGCCAGCAGCAGCGGTCTAGGGCAGCCCCAGCATTTT.

With regard to this clone: Other DNA sequences within the sample encode an identical CDR3. The chain employs TRBV6-1 and TRBJ2-7, with unresolved D. V shed 2 bases and J shed 4 bases, with 6 bases lying between them. Germline V CDR1 and CDR2: MNHNS, SASEGT. The CDR3 spans 12 residues. CDR3 sequence reads: CASSETAYEQYF. The CDR3 nucleotides read TGTGCCAGCAGTGAAACCGCTTACGAGCAGTACTTC.

This sequence joins TRBV2 and TRBJ2-1, with TRBD2 matching over 7 bases. The CDR3 length is 15 residues. V was pared by 3 bases and J by 7 bases, with 9 bases of the junction left unmatched. Germline assignment: CDR1 SNHLY and CDR2 FYNNEI. The CDR3 reads CASSEWPSGANEQFF. CDR3 nucleotide sequence: TGTGCCAGCAGTGAGTGGCCTAGCGGAGCAAATGAGCAGTTCTTC. The variable domain in full, with the rest retrieved from reference TRBV2 and TRBJ2-1, is EPEVTQTPSHQVTQMGQEVILRCVPISNHLYFYWYRQILGQKVEFLVSFYNNEISEKSEIFDDQFSVERPDGSNFTLKIRSTKLEDSAMYFCASSEWPSGANEQFFGPGTRLTVL.

The chain is built from TRBV29-1 and TRBJ2-1; no clear D gene. V gave up 2 bases and J gave up 5 bases, with 7 bases separating them. The CDR3 length is 12 residues. The V gene's germline CDR1 is SQVTM and CDR2 ANQGSEA. CDR3 region: CSVETDNNEQFF. In DNA form, the CDR3 reads TGCAGCGTTGAAACGGATAACAATGAGCAGTTCTTC.

This chain links TRBV27 with TRBJ2-3, with D possibly being TRBD2 (6 bases). The CDR3 is 15 amino acids. Germline assignment: CDR1 MNHEY and CDR2 SMNVEV (reference sequence). V was pared by 3 bases and J by 6 bases, with 16 bases between. DNA for the CDR3: TGTGCCAGCAGTTTCGCGGGGAGGCCGGTGGATACGCAGTATTTT. Amino acid sequence: CASSFAGRPVDTQYF.

The chain couples TRBV4-3 to TRBJ1-4; D not resolved. The V and J ends lost 3 bases and 8 bases respectively, with 19 bases between them. Germline V lookup: CDR1 LGHNA, CDR2 YSLEER. The CDR3 spans 16 residues. DNA of the CDR3: TGCGCCAGCAGCCAGGCCTCGGCGGGTGGCGGGGAAAAACTGTTTTTT. Amino acid sequence: CASSQASAGGGEKLFF.

The CDR3 protein is CAISDQDRNEQFF. In nucleotides, the CDR3 is TGTGCCATCAGTGACCAGGACAGGAATGAGCAGTTCTTC. The rearrangement joins TRBV10-3 to TRBJ2-1; 7 bases line up with TRBD1. Germline V CDR1 and CDR2: ENHRY, SYGVKD. The CDR3 sequence is 13 residues long. V gave up 3 bases and J gave up 7 bases; unmatched junction bases: 3.

V gene TRBV2 combines with J gene TRBJ2-5; 14 bases are shared with TRBD2. This CDR3 spans 17 amino acids. Germline-derived CDR1 and CDR2 are SNHLY and FYNNEI. The trim removed 7 bases at V and 4 bases at J, leaving 11 bases unmatched. The CDR3 nucleotides are TGTGCCAGCAAGGGACTAGCGGGAGAATTTACACGAGAGACCCAGTACTTC. Its protein is CASKGLAGEFTRETQYF.